This T cell receptor beta chain comes out of a study of OX40 agonist ivuxolimab in advanced cancers. The method was immunoSEQ multiplex PCR; TCRdb's version includes in-frame clones alone and lacks a portion of them. Here the sample spans about 79,000 clones, 94% being singletons. This TCR came from an adult with an advanced solid tumor such as melanoma, head and neck, liver or kidney cancer. Sequenced here: CD4+ or CD8+ T cells sorted from blood, sampled in a trial of the OX40 agonist ivuxolimab.

The CDR3, as DNA: TGTGCCAGCAGCAAAAGCCCGACTTACTTTTTCACAGATACGCAGTATTTT. Translation: CASSKSPTYFFTDTQYF. The rearrangement joins TRBV21-1 to TRBJ2-3; TRBD2, as called in the table, went unchecked against the DNA. TRBV21-1 is noted as a pseudogene. The CDR3 covers 17 residues.